The present T cell receptor beta chain was sequenced within a study of shared clonotypes between healthy human individuals. Study-wide context: There were three CD4 naive, three CD4 memory, two CD8 naive and one CD8 memory plates per donor.

The method was immunoSEQ multiplex PCR; TCRdb's version includes in-frame clones alone and lacks a portion of them. The sample includes around 120,000 clones, about 72% of them seen just once. V was pared by 1 base and J by 0 bases, with 7 bases between. This CDR3 is built from 15 residues. Per germline, CDR1 MNHEY and CDR2 SMNVEV (reference sequence). A single count supports this clone. The chain recombines TRBV27 with TRBJ2-1; D is undetermined. The sequencing sample was made of memory CD8+ T cells sorted from blood. Subset denoted: CD45RO+ cells pooled with CCR7-negative TemRA cells. The source of this sequence is a woman in her 30s in good health. Here the CDR3 reads CASSLFYPSYNEQFF. DNA for the CDR3: TGTGCCAGCAGTTTATTTTATCCCTCCTACAATGAGCAGTTCTTC.